These 7 T cell receptor beta chains were sequenced from one sample in a study of T cell responses to AZD1222 COVID-19 vaccine. Clones were sequenced by immunoSEQ multiplex PCR, and TCRdb holds only the in-frame ones, with some missing. Counted here are about 94,000 clones, 85% occurring once; the ten biggest clones make up 4.5%. Sample: peripheral blood, taken 28 days after the second AZD1222 dose. Receptors were obtained from an adult who received the AZD1222 COVID-19 vaccine.

V and J are TRBV5-1 and TRBJ2-3; 11 positions match TRBD1. The CDR3 extends over 14 amino acids. Germline values: CDR1 SGHRS, CDR2 YFSETQ. V lost 4 bases, J lost 5 bases, and 3 bases stayed unmatched. In DNA form, the CDR3 reads TGCGCCAGCAGCCAGGGACAGGGGGGAGATACGCAGTATTTT. Amino acids: CASSQGQGGDTQYF.

This rearrangement joins TRBV28 to TRBJ2-3, with 9 bases lining up with TRBD2. Trimming took 9 bases from V and 1 from J; bases not matched to a gene: 5. CDR1 and CDR2 (germline): MDHEN, SYDVKM. The CDR3 is made up of 14 amino acids. CDR3 protein: CASSSGTRTDTQYF. CDR3 DNA sequence: TGTGCCAGTTCTAGCGGGACCCGCACAGATACGCAGTATTTT.

The chain uses TRBV5-1 and TRBJ1-6, with D possibly being TRBD1 (6 bases). The CDR3 is 14 amino acids. Germline V lookup: CDR1 SGHRS, CDR2 YFSETQ. V was shortened by 4 bases and J by 10 bases, with 15 bases between the two germline ends. The CDR3 is CASSEQGRYSPLHF. CDR3 nucleotide sequence: TGCGCCAGCAGCGAACAGGGTAGATACTCACCCCTCCACTTT.

The chain is built from TRBV7-2 and TRBJ2-7; no firm D call. Trimming stripped 10 bases from V and 2 bases from J, with 15 bases between. CDR3 size: 13 residues. Germline assignment: CDR1 SGHTA and CDR2 FQGNSA. The CDR3 nucleotides are TGTGCCACCGGCGTAGGGTCTCCCTACGAGCAGTACTTC. It encodes CATGVGSPYEQYF.

Only a few counts were recorded for this clone. This chain uses TRBV5-4 with TRBJ1-3; D not certain. The CDR3 sequence is 15 residues long. Germline CDR1 reads SGHNT; CDR2 reads YYREEE (reference sequence). V lost 4 bases to trimming and J lost 4 bases, with 15 bases between them. The CDR3 sequence is CASSLGPGRGNTIYF. The CDR3 bases are TGTGCCAGCAGCCTCGGTCCAGGTAGAGGAAACACCATATATTTT. The whole variable domain, filled in from reference TRBV5-4 and TRBJ1-3, reads ETGVTQSPTHLIKTRGQQVTLRCSSQSGHNTVSWYQQALGQGPQFIFQYYREEENGRGNFPPRFSGLQFPNYSSELNVNALELDDSALYLCASSLGPGRGNTIYFGEGSWLTVV.

This clone was picked up a small number of times. The chain combines TRBV9 with TRBJ2-1; 7 nucleotides align to TRBD2. Per the germline V gene, CDR1 is SGDLS and CDR2 is YYNGEE. The ends lost 4 bases at V and 4 bases at J; junction bases unmatched: 11. This CDR3 has 16 amino acids. The CDR3 here is CASSPAGPNRYNEQFF. The CDR3 DNA follows: TGTGCCAGCAGCCCAGCGGGACCCAACAGATACAATGAGCAGTTCTTC. The full variable domain, completed using reference TRBV9 and TRBJ2-1, is DSGVTQTPKHLITATGQRVTLRCSPRSGDLSVYWYQQSLDQGLQFLIQYYNGEERAKGNILERFSAQQFPDLHSELNLSSLELGDSALYFCASSPAGPNRYNEQFFGPGTRLTVL.

V usage is TRBV5-1 and J usage is TRBJ1-3; a possible D gene is TRBD1 (6 bases). Germline values: CDR1 SGHRS, CDR2 YFSETQ. There are 14 residues in the CDR3. The V gene lost 4 bases and the J gene lost 7 bases, with 15 bases spanning the gap. The CDR3 spells CASSEQGSSNTIYF. Written as DNA, the CDR3 is TGCGCCAGCAGCGAACAGGGATCAAGCAACACCATATATTTT. Full variable domain (remainder filled in from reference TRBV5-1 and TRBJ1-3): KAGVTQTPRYLIKTRGQQVTLSCSPISGHRSVSWYQQTPGQGLQFLFEYFSETQRNKGNFPGRFSGRQFSNSRSEMNVSTLELGDSALYLCASSEQGSSNTIYFGEGSWLTVV.